This entry features one T cell receptor (beta chain) sequence. The antigen remains undetermined. This entry belongs to a study of shared clonotypes between healthy human individuals. Overall study findings and caveats: Clonotypes which were not shared had lower generation probabilities than clonotypes that all four donors shared. Shared clonotypes: about 5.3% naive CD4, around 3.5% naive CD8, under 2.5% memory CD4, about 0.41% memory CD8.

Using immunoSEQ multiplex PCR, the repertoire was profiled, and TCRdb retains in-frame clones only, with some absent. The sample holds 2,100,000 or so clones; 95% are singletons and the top ten take roughly 0.13%. The V end was cut by 3 bases, the J end by 1 base, with 15 bases between. CDR1 is SGHDN and CDR2 is FVKESK in the germline V gene. This CDR3 region has 16 residues. Material for sequencing was naive CD4+ T cells sorted from blood. The subset denotes: CD45RA+ positively selected. The chain has TRBV14 and TRBJ1-1; D uncertain. The clonotype comes from a man younger than 30 in good health. This CDR3 is CASSHESGFWNTEAFF. The CDR3 region has the DNA TGTGCCAGCAGCCACGAATCGGGTTTCTGGAACACTGAAGCTTTCTTT.